The rows below give T cell receptor beta chains drawn from one sample of a study of shared clonotypes between healthy human individuals. Assay: immunoSEQ multiplex PCR; the TCRdb copy retains only in-frame clones and omits some. The data show roughly 1,800,000 clones, with over 85% seen just once and more than 0.95% held by the top ten. Sequenced: naive CD8+ T cells sorted from blood. The receptor source for this set is a man aged 18 to 30 in good health. CDR3s include the opening cysteine and the closing phenylalanine or tryptophan. Fields, in order: CDR3 protein, CDR3 DNA, clone size, V gene, J gene, D gene. A D gene is named only where the DNA matches it firmly. Size is stated for part of the rows, as once, few or many counts, or as a class when the clone is expanded.

cdr3_aa: CASSVAETTFDEQFF; cdr3_nt: TGTGCCAGCAGCGTAGCTGAGACTACTTTCGATGAGCAGTTCTTC; clone_size: -; v_call: TRBV9; j_call: TRBJ2-1; d_call: -
cdr3_aa: CASEGQYNEQFF; cdr3_nt: TGTGCCAGCGAAGGGCAGTACAATGAGCAGTTCTTC; clone_size: once; v_call: TRBV19; j_call: TRBJ2-1; d_call: -
cdr3_aa: CASMGREGTEAFF; cdr3_nt: TGTGCCAGCATGGGTCGTGAGGGGACTGAAGCTTTCTTT; clone_size: -; v_call: TRBV21-1; j_call: TRBJ1-1; d_call: -
cdr3_aa: CASRATGGWTEAFF; cdr3_nt: TGTGCCAGCAGAGCTACAGGGGGTTGGACTGAAGCTTTCTTT; clone_size: once; v_call: TRBV2; j_call: TRBJ1-1; d_call: TRBD1
cdr3_aa: CASSPFGNNEQFF; cdr3_nt: TGTGCCAGCAGTCCCTTTGGGAACAATGAGCAGTTCTTC; clone_size: -; v_call: TRBV6-6; j_call: TRBJ2-1; d_call: -
cdr3_aa: CASSLVGVYGYTF; cdr3_nt: TGTGCCAGCAGCTTGGTAGGGGTGTATGGCTACACCTTC; clone_size: -; v_call: TRBV5-4; j_call: TRBJ1-2; d_call: -
cdr3_aa: CASSLPRDSNSPLHF; cdr3_nt: TGTGCCAGCAGCTTACCCCGGGACAGTAATTCACCCCTCCACTTT; clone_size: once; v_call: TRBV7-9; j_call: TRBJ1-6; d_call: TRBD1
cdr3_aa: CASSGGFEQFF; cdr3_nt: TGTGCCAGCAGTGGAGGATTCGAGCAGTTCTTC; clone_size: -; v_call: TRBV2; j_call: TRBJ2-1; d_call: -
cdr3_aa: CASSLAGASYEQYF; cdr3_nt: TGTGCCAGCAGTTTAGCGGGGGCCTCCTACGAGCAGTACTTC; clone_size: -; v_call: TRBV27; j_call: TRBJ2-7; d_call: -
cdr3_aa: CASSVEQALGRDTQYF; cdr3_nt: TGTGCCAGCAGCGTAGAACAGGCTTTGGGGAGAGATACGCAGTATTTT; clone_size: -; v_call: TRBV9; j_call: TRBJ2-3; d_call: -
cdr3_aa: CASSYSEGNTEAFF; cdr3_nt: TGTGCCAGCAGTTACTCCGAGGGGAACACTGAAGCTTTCTTT; clone_size: few; v_call: TRBV6-6; j_call: TRBJ1-1; d_call: -
cdr3_aa: CASSLAAGSSYEQYF; cdr3_nt: TGTGCCAGCAGCTTAGCTGCCGGGAGCTCCTACGAGCAGTACTTC; clone_size: -; v_call: TRBV7-8; j_call: TRBJ2-7; d_call: -
cdr3_aa: CASSPETENYGYTF; cdr3_nt: TGTGCCAGCAGCCCTGAGACGGAGAACTATGGCTACACCTTC; clone_size: -; v_call: TRBV5-6; j_call: TRBJ1-2; d_call: -
cdr3_aa: CASGPGLFQKAFF; cdr3_nt: TGTGCTAGTGGGCCGGGTTTGTTCCAAAAAGCTTTCTTT; clone_size: -; v_call: TRBV12-5; j_call: TRBJ1-1; d_call: -
cdr3_aa: CASSLELLVPSGNTIYF; cdr3_nt: TGTGCCAGCAGCTTAGAATTGCTAGTACCCTCTGGAAACACCATATATTTT; clone_size: -; v_call: TRBV7-6; j_call: TRBJ1-3; d_call: -
cdr3_aa: CSCNRDHPTGELFF; cdr3_nt: TGCAGCTGTAACAGGGATCATCCTACCGGGGAGCTGTTTTTT; clone_size: -; v_call: TRBV29-1; j_call: TRBJ2-2; d_call: -
cdr3_aa: CASSFDPGYEQYF; cdr3_nt: TGCGCCAGCAGCTTCGACCCCGGCTACGAGCAGTACTTC; clone_size: -; v_call: TRBV5-1; j_call: TRBJ2-7; d_call: -
cdr3_aa: CASSPSGTTYNEQFF; cdr3_nt: TGTGCCAGCAGCCCGTCCGGGACTACCTACAATGAGCAGTTCTTC; clone_size: -; v_call: TRBV9; j_call: TRBJ2-1; d_call: TRBD2
cdr3_aa: CASSQDQSGGEPYEQYF; cdr3_nt: TGCGCCAGCAGCCAAGATCAAAGCGGGGGCGAGCCCTACGAGCAGTACTTC; clone_size: -; v_call: TRBV4-3; j_call: TRBJ2-7; d_call: TRBD2
cdr3_aa: CASSAGDNEQFF; cdr3_nt: TGTGCCAGTAGTGCCGGCGACAATGAGCAGTTCTTC; clone_size: -; v_call: TRBV19; j_call: TRBJ2-1; d_call: -
cdr3_aa: CASSNWANQPQHF; cdr3_nt: TGCGCCAGCAGCAACTGGGCGAATCAGCCCCAGCATTTT; clone_size: -; v_call: TRBV4-1; j_call: TRBJ1-5; d_call: -
cdr3_aa: CASSVAGTSADTQYF; cdr3_nt: TGTGCCAGCAGCGTAGCCGGGACTAGCGCGGATACGCAGTATTTT; clone_size: -; v_call: TRBV9; j_call: TRBJ2-3; d_call: TRBD2
cdr3_aa: CASSPLGGKNTGELFF; cdr3_nt: TGTGCCAGCAGTCCCCTGGGGGGGAAGAACACCGGGGAGCTGTTTTTT; clone_size: -; v_call: TRBV28; j_call: TRBJ2-2; d_call: TRBD2
cdr3_aa: CASSLVGEYNEQFF; cdr3_nt: TGTGCCAGCAGCTTAGTTGGAGAATACAATGAGCAGTTCTTC; clone_size: -; v_call: TRBV13; j_call: TRBJ2-1; d_call: -
cdr3_aa: CASRWGKGNTEAFF; cdr3_nt: TGTGCCAGTAGATGGGGTAAGGGGAACACTGAAGCTTTCTTT; clone_size: few; v_call: TRBV19; j_call: TRBJ1-1; d_call: -
cdr3_aa: CASSYGQSYEQYF; cdr3_nt: TGTGCCAGCAGTTATGGACAGTCCTACGAGCAGTACTTC; clone_size: -; v_call: TRBV6-5; j_call: TRBJ2-7; d_call: -
cdr3_aa: CASSEEWDREDSNQPQHF; cdr3_nt: TGTGCCAGCAGTGAGGAATGGGACAGGGAGGATAGCAATCAGCCCCAGCATTTT; clone_size: -; v_call: TRBV6-1; j_call: TRBJ1-5; d_call: TRBD1
cdr3_aa: CASSLQDRGLEDTQYF; cdr3_nt: TGTGCCAGCAGTTTACAGGACAGGGGGCTAGAAGATACGCAGTATTTT; clone_size: -; v_call: TRBV27; j_call: TRBJ2-3; d_call: TRBD1
cdr3_aa: CASSINAGLGSPLHF; cdr3_nt: TGTGCCAGTAGTATCAACGCAGGGTTAGGATCACCCCTCCACTTT; clone_size: few; v_call: TRBV19; j_call: TRBJ1-6; d_call: -
cdr3_aa: CASSPSNLAKNIQYF; cdr3_nt: TGTGCCAGCAGCCCGAGCAACCTAGCCAAAAACATTCAGTACTTC; clone_size: -; v_call: TRBV21-1; j_call: TRBJ2-4; d_call: -
cdr3_aa: CASSPDPGEETQYF; cdr3_nt: TGTGCCAGCAGCCCCGACCCGGGGGAAGAGACCCAGTACTTC; clone_size: -; v_call: TRBV7-9; j_call: TRBJ2-5; d_call: -
cdr3_aa: CASSSRTGEPTDTQYF; cdr3_nt: TGTGCCAGCAGCTCCCGGACAGGAGAACCCACAGATACGCAGTATTTT; clone_size: -; v_call: TRBV11-3; j_call: TRBJ2-3; d_call: TRBD1
cdr3_aa: CASSLGLAGSSYNEQFF; cdr3_nt: TGTGCCAGCAGCTTGGGGTTAGCGGGGAGCTCCTACAATGAGCAGTTCTTC; clone_size: -; v_call: TRBV5-6; j_call: TRBJ2-1; d_call: TRBD2
cdr3_aa: CASSLSGTALGTQYF; cdr3_nt: TGTGCCAGCAGTTTATCGGGGACAGCCCTGGGGACCCAGTACTTC; clone_size: -; v_call: TRBV27; j_call: TRBJ2-5; d_call: TRBD1
cdr3_aa: CASSLAPYGYTF; cdr3_nt: TGTGCCAGCAGCTTAGCGCCCTATGGCTACACCTTC; clone_size: -; v_call: TRBV7-2; j_call: TRBJ1-2; d_call: -
cdr3_aa: CASSSLGRGNTDTQYF; cdr3_nt: TGTGCCAGCAGTTCCCTTGGGCGGGGGAACACAGATACGCAGTATTTT; clone_size: -; v_call: TRBV6-5; j_call: TRBJ2-3; d_call: TRBD2
cdr3_aa: CASSFSNEQFF; cdr3_nt: TGTGCCAGCAGCTTCTCCAATGAGCAGTTCTTC; clone_size: -; v_call: TRBV7-9; j_call: TRBJ2-1; d_call: -
cdr3_aa: CASSFWEADGTGNSYGYTF; cdr3_nt: TGTGCCAGCAGTTTTTGGGAGGCCGACGGGACAGGGAATAGCTATGGCTACACCTTC; clone_size: -; v_call: TRBV28; j_call: TRBJ1-2; d_call: TRBD1
cdr3_aa: CASSASTDLMADTQYF; cdr3_nt: TGCGCCAGCAGTGCCTCGACAGACCTTATGGCAGATACGCAGTATTTT; clone_size: -; v_call: TRBV10-1; j_call: TRBJ2-3; d_call: -
cdr3_aa: CASSGETSGRGNEQFF; cdr3_nt: TGTGCCAGCAGTGGAGAGACTAGCGGGAGGGGCAATGAGCAGTTCTTC; clone_size: -; v_call: TRBV6-1; j_call: TRBJ2-1; d_call: TRBD2
cdr3_aa: CASSWVLAGYNEQFF; cdr3_nt: TGTGCCAGCAGTTGGGTTCTAGCGGGTTACAATGAGCAGTTCTTC; clone_size: -; v_call: TRBV27; j_call: TRBJ2-1; d_call: TRBD2
cdr3_aa: CASSLVLYTGTGDNEQFF; cdr3_nt: TGTGCCAGCAGCTTAGTCTTGTATACCGGGACAGGGGACAATGAGCAGTTCTTC; clone_size: once; v_call: TRBV7-9; j_call: TRBJ2-1; d_call: TRBD1
cdr3_aa: CASSDRWDREAGQYF; cdr3_nt: TGCGCCAGCAGCGACCGGTGGGACAGGGAGGCGGGGCAGTACTTC; clone_size: -; v_call: TRBV10-2; j_call: TRBJ2-7; d_call: TRBD1
cdr3_aa: CASSTPGQGTDTQYF; cdr3_nt: TGTGCCAGTAGTACGCCGGGACAGGGAACAGATACGCAGTATTTT; clone_size: -; v_call: TRBV19; j_call: TRBJ2-3; d_call: TRBD1
cdr3_aa: CASSSGTKAGELFF; cdr3_nt: TGTGCCAGCAGCTCCGGGACAAAAGCCGGGGAGCTGTTTTTT; clone_size: -; v_call: TRBV7-9; j_call: TRBJ2-2; d_call: -
cdr3_aa: CASSLGSSYNEQFF; cdr3_nt: TGTGCCAGCAGCTTGGGTAGCTCCTACAATGAGCAGTTCTTC; clone_size: -; v_call: TRBV5-3; j_call: TRBJ2-1; d_call: -
cdr3_aa: CASSQSYRGDTQYF; cdr3_nt: TGCGCCAGCAGCCAATCCTATAGGGGAGATACGCAGTATTTT; clone_size: -; v_call: TRBV4-3; j_call: TRBJ2-3; d_call: -
cdr3_aa: CASSVDIGTDTQYF; cdr3_nt: TGTGCCAGCAGTGTGGACATAGGGACAGATACGCAGTATTTT; clone_size: -; v_call: TRBV25-1; j_call: TRBJ2-3; d_call: -
cdr3_aa: CASSEVAEAFF; cdr3_nt: TGTGCCAGCAGTGAAGTGGCTGAAGCTTTCTTT; clone_size: few; v_call: TRBV6-1; j_call: TRBJ1-1; d_call: -
cdr3_aa: CASSESWDANTGELFF; cdr3_nt: TGTGCCAGCAGCGAATCGTGGGACGCGAACACCGGGGAGCTGTTTTTT; clone_size: -; v_call: TRBV7-9; j_call: TRBJ2-2; d_call: -
cdr3_aa: CSVDAGFADTQYF; cdr3_nt: TGCAGCGTTGATGCAGGGTTCGCAGATACGCAGTATTTT; clone_size: -; v_call: TRBV29-1; j_call: TRBJ2-3; d_call: -
cdr3_aa: CASSASTGGVTEAFF; cdr3_nt: TGTGCCAGCAGCGCATCGACAGGGGGAGTAACTGAAGCTTTCTTT; clone_size: -; v_call: TRBV9; j_call: TRBJ1-1; d_call: TRBD1
cdr3_aa: CASSPSGPSRNLLFF; cdr3_nt: TGTGCCAGCAGCCCCTCGGGACCGAGCCGTAATCTTCTGTTTTTT; clone_size: -; v_call: TRBV9; j_call: TRBJ1-4; d_call: -
cdr3_aa: CASSQGRVTYNEQFF; cdr3_nt: TGTGCCAGCAGCCAGGGCAGGGTAACCTACAATGAGCAGTTCTTC; clone_size: -; v_call: TRBV5-5; j_call: TRBJ2-1; d_call: -
cdr3_aa: CASSQQTGGFADTQYF; cdr3_nt: TGCGCCAGCAGCCAACAGACAGGGGGATTCGCAGATACGCAGTATTTT; clone_size: -; v_call: TRBV4-1; j_call: TRBJ2-3; d_call: TRBD1
cdr3_aa: CASSLGRGLTPLHF; cdr3_nt: TGTGCCAGCAGCCTCGGGCGGGGTTTGACGCCCCTCCACTTT; clone_size: -; v_call: TRBV13; j_call: TRBJ1-6; d_call: -
cdr3_aa: CASSYGTVYGYTF; cdr3_nt: TGTGCCAGCAGCTACGGGACAGTCTATGGCTACACCTTC; clone_size: -; v_call: TRBV2; j_call: TRBJ1-2; d_call: TRBD1